The entry below gives a single T cell receptor beta chain sequence along with its context. What it binds is unknown. There are 14 residues in the CDR3. With 5 bases removed from V and 10 bases from J, the gap between germline ends came to 17 bases. Germline CDR1 and CDR2: MNHEY and SMNVEV (reference sequence). Unique molecular identifiers were built into the TCRbeta library. TCRdb recomputed calls from the PCR reads with MiXCR, one row per CDR3 protein. This repertoire shows several thousand distinct CDR3 sequences, 25% to 30% found once; its top ten account for approximately 2.2%. The source of the sample is a study of T-cell reconstitution after alpha-beta-depleted transplantation in children. General observations from the study: Several hundred rapidly expanded clones from non-depleted graft cells reportedly supplied alpha-beta T cells about two months post-transplant. One year post-transplant, T-cell counts and diversity were largely derived from T cells produced anew.

The genes are TRBV27 and TRBJ1-4; D may be TRBD1 (5 bases). This clonotype was obtained from a boy younger than two who had a stem cell transplant for SCID, so the T cells may come from the graft donor. The starting material was peripheral blood, obtained 60 days after TCRalphabeta/CD19-depleted stem cell transplant. The CDR3 is CASSPTVRDRKLFF. In nucleotides, the CDR3 is TGTGCCAGCAGTCCCACCGTCAGGGACCGAAAACTGTTTTTT.